Shown below are 32 T cell receptor beta chains from a single sample sequenced in a study of blood T cell repertoires in COVID-19. The protocol was immunoSEQ multiplex PCR, while the TCRdb copy is restricted to in-frame clones and leaves out a portion. Among 250,000 to 300,000 clones, around 90% were seen once, and the ten largest hold 0.95% to 1.2%. The specimen sequenced was PBMCs or T cells enriched from blood (not recorded which). The receptor source for this set is a woman aged 25 to 45 who had recovered from COVID-19.

The table lists this clone with a few counts. The rearrangement joins TRBV19 to TRBJ1-1; TRBD1 is a possible D gene (5 bases). Per germline, CDR1 LNHDA and CDR2 SQIVND (reference sequence). Trimming cost V 5 bases and J 7 bases, with 11 bases left between them. CDR3 length: 12 amino acids. The CDR3 DNA reads as TGTGCCAGTAGTGACAGCCACTATGAAGCTTTCTTT. It specifies CASSDSHYEAFF.

V gene TRBV6-1 combines with J gene TRBJ2-5, with D unclear. V was pared by 2 bases and J by 5 bases, with 18 bases between. The CDR3 contains 16 residues. Germline V CDR1 and CDR2: MNHNS, SASEGT. The CDR3 spells CASSESPRQRKETQYF. DNA of the CDR3: TGTGCCAGCAGTGAATCTCCCCGTCAGCGAAAGGAGACCCAGTACTTC.

V and J are TRBV4-1 and TRBJ2-1; 12 bases align to TRBD1. The trim removed 4 bases at V and 3 bases at J, leaving 10 bases unmatched. This CDR3 has 18 amino acids. Germline-derived CDR1 and CDR2 are MGHRA and YSYEKL. The CDR3 here is CASSLGQGAAGYYNEQFF. CDR3 nucleotides: TGCGCCAGCAGCCTGGGACAGGGGGCCGCGGGTTACTACAATGAGCAGTTCTTC.

The rearrangement links TRBV5-4 to TRBJ2-1; D is uncertain. The CDR3 sequence is 16 residues long. Trimming stripped 2 bases from V and 6 bases from J, with 18 bases between. Germline CDR1 is SGHNT and CDR2 is YYREEE (reference sequence). The CDR3 is CASSLSQNLIANEQFF. Here the CDR3 DNA reads TGTGCCAGCAGCTTATCTCAGAATCTCATAGCCAATGAGCAGTTCTTC.

This clone has only one observation. The chain is built from TRBV19 and TRBJ2-1; 9 bases line up with TRBD2. V was pared by 5 bases and J by 6 bases, with 5 bases of the junction left unmatched. The CDR3 consists of 14 residues. Per the germline V gene, CDR1 is LNHDA and CDR2 is SQIVND (reference sequence). The CDR3 sequence is CASSLASGVNEQFF. The CDR3 DNA follows: TGTGCCAGTAGTCTGGCTAGCGGGGTCAATGAGCAGTTCTTC. Together with reference TRBV19 and TRBJ2-1, the CDR3 gives the full variable domain: DGGITQSPKYLFRKEGQNVTLSCEQNLNHDAMYWYRQDPGQGLRLIYYSQIVNDFQKGDIAEGYSVSREKKESFPLTVTSAQKNPTAFYLCASSLASGVNEQFFGPGTRLTVL.

The chain has TRBV30 and TRBJ1-2; D is unresolved. The CDR3 has 12 residues. Germline V lookup: CDR1 GTSNPN, CDR2 SVGIG (reference sequence). V lost 8 bases and J 7 bases, leaving 17 bases between the germline ends. In DNA, the CDR3 is TGTGCCCAAGGGAGGCCGATGGGTGGCTACACCTTC. It specifies CAQGRPMGGYTF.

The CDR3 DNA sequence: TGTGCCAGCTCACCACGGGGGACAAATAGCAATCAGCCCCAGCATTTT. This encodes CASSPRGTNSNQPQHF. The genes are TRBV18 and TRBJ1-5, with D possibly being TRBD1 (6 bases). With 1 base removed from V and 0 bases from J, the gap between germline ends came to 10 bases. The length of the CDR3 is 16 residues. Germline loops: CDR1 KGHSH, CDR2 LQKENI.

J is TRBJ2-3 and V is TRBV28, with 8 bases matching TRBD2. The V segment lost 4 bases and the J segment 5 bases; nucleotides outside the gene matches: 11. The CDR3 is made up of 16 amino acids. Germline assignment: CDR1 MDHEN and CDR2 SYDVKM. The CDR3 sequence: CASSSSSGSGIDTQYF. The CDR3 DNA follows: TGTGCCAGCAGTTCCTCAAGCGGGAGTGGGATAGATACGCAGTATTTT.

This clone was recorded a few times. The J gene is TRBJ1-3, the V gene TRBV5-4; 11 bases agree with TRBD1. Germline CDR1 and CDR2: SGHNT and YYREEE (reference sequence). V lost 3 bases to trimming and J lost 1 base; unmatched junction nucleotides: 3. This CDR3 region has 16 residues. The CDR3 reads CASSSRDRGSGNTIYF. The CDR3, as DNA: TGTGCCAGCAGCTCGAGGGACAGGGGGTCTGGAAACACCATATATTTT. Complete variable domain (other parts from reference TRBV5-4 and TRBJ1-3): ETGVTQSPTHLIKTRGQQVTLRCSSQSGHNTVSWYQQALGQGPQFIFQYYREEENGRGNFPPRFSGLQFPNYSSELNVNALELDDSALYLCASSSRDRGSGNTIYFGEGSWLTVV.

This chain uses TRBV7-2 with TRBJ1-5, with a tentative D call TRBD1 (6 bases). Germline CDR1 reads SGHTA; CDR2 reads FQGNSA. CDR3 length: 14 residues. V lost 5 bases, J lost 4 bases, and 12 bases lay in between. CDR3 DNA: TGTGCCAGCAGCCCCTTTCAGGGGAATCAGCCCCAGCATTTT. This encodes CASSPFQGNQPQHF.

The V gene is TRBV7-2, the J gene TRBJ1-5, with 8 bases identical to TRBD1. The CDR3 sequence is 14 residues long. V dropped 5 bases and J dropped 3; count of bases not matched to a gene: 3. CDR1 SGHTA and CDR2 FQGNSA come from the germline V gene. In DNA, the CDR3 is TGTGCCAGCAGCCGGACAGGGCACAATCAGCCCCAGCATTTT. Translation gives CASSRTGHNQPQHF.

This chain joins TRBV18 and TRBJ2-2, with 10 bases identical to TRBD1. Germline values: CDR1 KGHSH, CDR2 LQKENI. This CDR3 comprises 14 residues. With V trimmed by 7 bases and J by 6 bases, 5 bases remained unmatched. The CDR3 region is CASYGTGVSGELFF. CDR3 nucleotides: TGTGCCAGCTACGGGACAGGGGTGTCCGGGGAGCTGTTTTTT.

This chain joins TRBV5-1 and TRBJ1-6; D not resolved. CDR3 length: 15 residues. Germline CDR1 and CDR2: SGHRS and YFSETQ. V lost 1 base to trimming and J lost 5 bases, with 10 bases between them. CDR3 amino acids: CASSLLSGHNSPLHF. The DNA of the CDR3 is TGCGCCAGCAGCTTGTTATCAGGCCATAATTCACCCCTCCACTTT.

The genes are TRBV19 and TRBJ2-7, with TRBD1 matching over 12 bases. This CDR3 region has 14 residues. V shed 5 bases and J 7 bases; nucleotides not matched to a gene: 6. The germline CDR1 and CDR2 sequences are LNHDA and SQIVND (reference sequence). CDR3 in amino acids: CASSSGTGGREQYF. In DNA, the CDR3 is TGTGCCAGTAGTTCCGGGACAGGGGGCCGGGAGCAGTACTTC.

V usage is TRBV25-1 and J usage is TRBJ1-6; D remains unclear. Trimming cost V 1 base and J 7 bases, with 8 bases left between them. The CDR3 runs to 14 residues. In germline, CDR1 is MGHDK, CDR2 SYGVNS. The CDR3 DNA sequence: TGTGCCAGCAGTGAATTCAACAGCAATTCACCCCTCCACTTT. This encodes CASSEFNSNSPLHF.

The chain links TRBV10-3 to TRBJ2-1; TRBD2 matches 7 bases. In germline, CDR1 is ENHRY, CDR2 SYGVKD. The V and J ends lost 7 bases and 5 bases, in that order; junction bases with no gene match: 5. The CDR3 covers 13 residues. CDR3 in amino acids: CAITGDYNNEQFF. As DNA, the CDR3 is TGTGCCATCACCGGGGACTACAACAATGAGCAGTTCTTC.

This sequence joins TRBV24-1 and TRBJ2-2; 9 bases match TRBD1. The CDR3 has 17 amino acids. Trimming cost V 3 bases and J 3 bases; bases outside gene matches: 7. Germline V CDR1 and CDR2: KGHDR, SFDVKD. CDR3 bases: TGTGCCACCAGTGATCCCCGACAGGGGGACTACACCGGGGAGCTGTTTTTT. Its protein product is CATSDPRQGDYTGELFF.

This clone was seen only once. The germline gene is not matched at one end of the junction; a read error may be the cause. The rearrangement joins TRBV25-1 to TRBJ2-7; D is possibly TRBD1 (6 bases). This CDR3 is built from 13 residues. The germline V gene has CDR1 MGHDK and CDR2 SYGVNS. CDR3 loop: CASSYGGRYEQYF. As DNA, the CDR3 is TGTGCCAGCAGTTATGGGGGCCGCTACGAACAGTACTTC.

The chain joins TRBV27 to TRBJ2-7, with a weak D call TRBD2 (6 bases). V was cut by 8 bases and J by 2 bases, with 19 bases left in between. Germline loops: CDR1 MNHEY, CDR2 SMNVEV (reference sequence). The CDR3 consists of 15 residues. The DNA for the CDR3 is TGTGCCAGCGGCCGAACGAGGGCGGGACCCTACGAGCAGTACTTC. Translating it yields CASGRTRAGPYEQYF.

This clone has more than one count but fewer than ten. This rearrangement joins TRBV28 to TRBJ1-1, with TRBD1 identical over 7 bases. The CDR3 covers 13 residues. Trimming took 1 base from V and 5 from J; bases not matched to a gene: 1. The germline CDR1 and CDR2 sequences are MDHEN and SYDVKM. CDR3 DNA: TGTGCCAGCAGTTTATTACAGGGGACTGAAGCTTTCTTT. It encodes CASSLLQGTEAFF.

As concerns this clone: The identical CDR3 is also encoded by other nucleotide sequences in the sample. J is TRBJ2-1 and V is TRBV7-3; 12 bases align to TRBD2. The trim removed 4 bases at V and 4 bases at J, leaving 2 bases unmatched. CDR3 length equals 15 residues. Germline V gives CDR1 SGHTA, CDR2 FQGTGA. CDR3 sequence: CASSSGTSGYNEQFF. The CDR3 DNA sequence: TGTGCCAGCAGCTCTGGGACTAGCGGGTACAATGAGCAGTTCTTC.

The chain is built from TRBV11-1 and TRBJ2-3; 7 nucleotides align to TRBD1. The CDR3 contains 15 residues. The ends lost 5 bases at V and 3 bases at J; junction bases unmatched: 8. CDR1 and CDR2 (germline): SGHAT, FQDESV (reference sequence). CDR3: CASSAYRGKTDTQYF. The DNA for the CDR3 is TGTGCCAGCAGCGCGTACAGGGGTAAGACAGATACGCAGTATTTT.

The rearrangement uses TRBV11-1 and TRBJ2-3, with D perhaps TRBD2 (6 bases). The germline V gene has CDR1 SGHAT and CDR2 FQDESV (reference sequence). The CDR3 totals 16 residues. V gave up 5 bases and J gave up 1 base, with 16 bases separating them. DNA of the CDR3: TGTGCCAGCAGCCCGAACTCCGGGGGAGGCACAGATACGCAGTATTTT. Translated: CASSPNSGGGTDTQYF.

The chain is built from TRBV28 and TRBJ1-5, with D tentatively TRBD1 (5 bases). Germline V gene data show CDR1 as MDHEN and CDR2 as SYDVKM. The CDR3 runs to 14 residues. Trimming took 5 bases from V and 7 from J, leaving 15 bases between them. Here the CDR3 DNA reads TGTGCCAGCAGTCCATGGGGGGGTTCGCAGCCCCAGCATTTT. It specifies CASSPWGGSQPQHF.

V gene TRBV3-1 (or the pseudogene TRBV3-2) combines with J gene TRBJ2-5, with D uncertain. The germline CDR1 and CDR2 sequences are LGHDT and YNNKEL (reference sequence). The CDR3 spans 16 residues. Trimming pared 0 bases from V and 5 bases from J, leaving 16 bases between. The CDR3 spells CASSQDPAGKQETQYF. The CDR3 DNA is TGTGCCAGCAGCCAAGATCCGGCAGGCAAACAGGAGACCCAGTACTTC.

This clone was detected only a few times. The chain combines TRBV9 with TRBJ1-1; the D is unclear. Trimming removed 0 bases from V and 2 bases from J, with 8 bases in between. The CDR3 is made up of 14 amino acids. The V gene's germline CDR1 is SGDLS and CDR2 YYNGEE. The CDR3 sequence is CASSVGQVNTEAFF. The CDR3 DNA sequence: TGTGCCAGCAGCGTAGGGCAGGTTAACACTGAAGCTTTCTTT.

This clone was observed once. V gene TRBV6-4 combines with J gene TRBJ2-1; 7 bases map to TRBD2. Germline assignment: CDR1 MRHNA and CDR2 SNTAGT. This CDR3 is 12 amino acids long. Unmatched junction bases numbered 6, after V lost 10 bases and J lost 6 bases. The CDR3 reads CATPTSVNEQFF. As DNA, the CDR3 is TGTGCCACCCCAACTAGCGTCAATGAGCAGTTCTTC.

The rearrangement links TRBV3-1 (or the pseudogene TRBV3-2) to TRBJ1-2; possible D gene TRBD1, 5 bases. Between the trimmed V and J ends, which lost 1 base and 0 bases, there was a span of 12 bases. The CDR3 has 16 residues. Germline-derived CDR1 and CDR2 are LGHDT and YNNKEL (reference sequence). CDR3: CASSQVAGKTNYGYTF. CDR3 DNA sequence: TGTGCCAGCAGCCAAGTGGCAGGGAAGACTAACTATGGCTACACCTTC.

J is TRBJ2-2 and V is TRBV6-1; the match to TRBD2 covers 8 bases. Germline V gene sequence: CDR1 MNHNS, CDR2 SASEGT. Trimming took 5 bases from V and 4 from J; bases not matched to a gene: 9. The CDR3 is 16 amino acids. The CDR3 region is CASSKGGAGATGELFF. In nucleotides, the CDR3 is TGTGCCAGCAGTAAAGGGGGAGCGGGAGCCACCGGGGAGCTGTTTTTT.

This clone was recorded once. The chain joins TRBV7-3 to TRBJ2-3; 13 nucleotides line up with TRBD2. Trimming cost V 6 bases and J 9 bases; bases outside gene matches: 6. Germline CDR1 reads SGHTA; CDR2 reads FQGTGA. CDR3 length: 14 amino acids. The CDR3 DNA reads TGTGCCAGCAGTTCGACTAGCGGGAGGCAAACGCAGTATTTT. Protein sequence: CASSSTSGRQTQYF.

The chain couples TRBV6-5 to TRBJ1-2, with D tentatively TRBD1 (5 bases). V lost 0 bases, J lost 8 bases, and 13 bases lay in between. The length of the CDR3 is 14 residues. The germline V gene has CDR1 MNHEY and CDR2 SVGAGI. Here the CDR3 reads CASSYSSRGHGYTF. CDR3 bases: TGTGCCAGCAGTTACTCGAGTAGGGGTCACGGCTACACCTTC.

The chain joins TRBV2 to TRBJ2-1; TRBD1 matches at 9 bases. Germline-derived CDR1 and CDR2 are SNHLY and FYNNEI. The CDR3 runs 13 residues. The J segment lost 6 bases and the V segment lost 5 bases, leaving 2 bases of the junction unmatched. In DNA, the CDR3 is TGTGCCAGCAGTCAGGACAGGGGCAATGAGCAGTTCTTC. Its translation is CASSQDRGNEQFF.